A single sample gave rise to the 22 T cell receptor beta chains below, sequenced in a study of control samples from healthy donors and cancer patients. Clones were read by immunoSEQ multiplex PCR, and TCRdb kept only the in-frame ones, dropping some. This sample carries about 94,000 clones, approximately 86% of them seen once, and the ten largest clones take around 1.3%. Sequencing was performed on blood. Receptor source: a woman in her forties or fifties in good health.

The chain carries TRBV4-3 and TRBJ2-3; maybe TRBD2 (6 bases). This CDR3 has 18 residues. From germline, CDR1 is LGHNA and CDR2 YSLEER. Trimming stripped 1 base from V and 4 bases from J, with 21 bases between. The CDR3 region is CASSQAKISGAISDTQYF. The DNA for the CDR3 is TGCGCCAGCAGCCAAGCAAAGATTAGCGGTGCTATATCAGATACGCAGTATTTT.

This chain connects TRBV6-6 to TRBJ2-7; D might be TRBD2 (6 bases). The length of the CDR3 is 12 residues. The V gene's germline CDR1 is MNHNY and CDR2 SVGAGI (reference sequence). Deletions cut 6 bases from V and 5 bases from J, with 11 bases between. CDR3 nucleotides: TGTGCCAGCAGGCAGGAGGGAAACGAGCAGTACTTC. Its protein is CASRQEGNEQYF.

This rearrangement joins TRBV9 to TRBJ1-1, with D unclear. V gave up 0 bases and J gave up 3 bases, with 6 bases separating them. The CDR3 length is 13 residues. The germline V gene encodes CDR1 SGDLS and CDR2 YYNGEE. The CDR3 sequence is CASSVGSDTEAFF. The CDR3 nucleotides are TGTGCCAGCAGCGTAGGGTCCGACACTGAAGCTTTCTTT.

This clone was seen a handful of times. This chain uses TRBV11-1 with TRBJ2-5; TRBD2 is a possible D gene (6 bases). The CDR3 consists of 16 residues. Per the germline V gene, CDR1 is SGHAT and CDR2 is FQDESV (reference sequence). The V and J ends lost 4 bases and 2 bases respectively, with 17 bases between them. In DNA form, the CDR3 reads TGTGCCAGCAGCTCGAGAACCTTGGGGGGTCAAGAGACCCAGTACTTC. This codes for CASSSRTLGGQETQYF.

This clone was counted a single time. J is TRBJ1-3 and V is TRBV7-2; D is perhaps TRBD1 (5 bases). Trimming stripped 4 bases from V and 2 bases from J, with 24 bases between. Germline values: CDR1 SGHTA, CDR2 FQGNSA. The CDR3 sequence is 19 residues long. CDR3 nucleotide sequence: TGTGCCAGCAGCTCTTACGGTAGCGGGGCGAGGGTCCCTGGAAACACCATATATTTT. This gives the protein CASSSYGSGARVPGNTIYF.

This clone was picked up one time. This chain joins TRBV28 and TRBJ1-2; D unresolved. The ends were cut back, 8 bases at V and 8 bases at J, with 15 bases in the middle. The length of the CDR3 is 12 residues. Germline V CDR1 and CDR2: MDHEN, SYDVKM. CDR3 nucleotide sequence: TGTGCCAGCGAGAGTCGAGGGAACGGCTACACCTTC. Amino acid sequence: CASESRGNGYTF.

In nucleotides, the CDR3 is TGTGCCAGCAGCCCAGGGATGGATACGCAGTATTTT. Residues: CASSPGMDTQYF. This chain connects TRBV5-8 to TRBJ2-3; D is possibly TRBD1 (5 bases). The germline V gene encodes CDR1 SGHTS and CDR2 YDEGEE. The length of the CDR3 is 12 residues. With 4 bases removed from V and 6 bases from J, the gap between germline ends came to 9 bases.

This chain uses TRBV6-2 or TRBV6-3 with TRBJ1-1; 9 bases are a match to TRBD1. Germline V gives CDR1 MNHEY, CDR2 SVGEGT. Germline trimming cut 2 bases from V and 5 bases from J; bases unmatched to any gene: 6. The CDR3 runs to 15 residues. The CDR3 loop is CASSYPTGGRTEAFF. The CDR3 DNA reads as TGTGCCAGCAGTTACCCGACAGGGGGGAGAACTGAAGCTTTCTTT.

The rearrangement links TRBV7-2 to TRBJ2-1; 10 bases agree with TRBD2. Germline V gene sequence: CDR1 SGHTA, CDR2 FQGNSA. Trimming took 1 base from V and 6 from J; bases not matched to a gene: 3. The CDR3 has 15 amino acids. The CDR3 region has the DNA TGTGCCAGCAGCTTAGAAGCGGGAGGGGTCAATGAGCAGTTCTTC. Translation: CASSLEAGGVNEQFF.

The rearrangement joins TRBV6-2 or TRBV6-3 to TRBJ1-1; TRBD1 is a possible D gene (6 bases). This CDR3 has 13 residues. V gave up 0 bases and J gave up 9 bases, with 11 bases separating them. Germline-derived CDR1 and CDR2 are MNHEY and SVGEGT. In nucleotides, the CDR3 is TGTGCCAGCAGTTACTCGAGGGGGAACCAAGCTTTCTTT. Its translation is CASSYSRGNQAFF.

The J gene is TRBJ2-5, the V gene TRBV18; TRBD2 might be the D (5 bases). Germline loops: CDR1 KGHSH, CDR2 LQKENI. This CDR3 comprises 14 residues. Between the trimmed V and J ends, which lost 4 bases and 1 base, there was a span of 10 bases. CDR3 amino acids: CASSLDLGQETQYF. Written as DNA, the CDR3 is TGTGCCAGCTCACTGGACTTGGGCCAAGAGACCCAGTACTTC.

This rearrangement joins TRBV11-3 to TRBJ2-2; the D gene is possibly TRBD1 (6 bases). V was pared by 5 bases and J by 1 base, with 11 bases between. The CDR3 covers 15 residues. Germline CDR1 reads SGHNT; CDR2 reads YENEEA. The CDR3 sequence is CASSPLTGNTGELFF. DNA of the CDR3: TGTGCCAGCAGCCCTTTGACAGGGAACACCGGGGAGCTGTTTTTT.

The CDR3 DNA reads TGTGCCAGCAGCGCACCGGGACTAGCAACAGATACGCAGTATTTT. Its protein product is CASSAPGLATDTQYF. The genes are TRBV5-8 and TRBJ2-3, with 9 bases fitting TRBD2. Germline lookup yields CDR1 SGHTS and CDR2 YDEGEE. V was pared by 4 bases and J by 3 bases, with 6 bases of the junction left unmatched. The CDR3 is 15 residues long.

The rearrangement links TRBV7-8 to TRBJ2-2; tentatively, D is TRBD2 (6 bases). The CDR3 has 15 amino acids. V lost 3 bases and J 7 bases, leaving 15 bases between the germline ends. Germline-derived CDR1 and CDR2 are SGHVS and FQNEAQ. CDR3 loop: CASSLNGGNVGELFF. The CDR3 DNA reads TGTGCCAGCAGCTTGAATGGGGGGAATGTCGGGGAGCTGTTTTTT.

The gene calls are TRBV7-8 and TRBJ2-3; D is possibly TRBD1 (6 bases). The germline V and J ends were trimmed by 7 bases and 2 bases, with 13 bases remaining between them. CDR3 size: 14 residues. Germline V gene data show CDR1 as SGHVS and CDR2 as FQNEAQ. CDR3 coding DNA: TGTGCCAGCACTGGACAGTACAACACAGATACGCAGTATTTT. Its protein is CASTGQYNTDTQYF.

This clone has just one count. This chain's CDR3 is CASSISGVYDSDEQFF. The CDR3 bases are TGTGCCAGTAGTATTTCGGGAGTTTATGATTCGGATGAGCAGTTCTTC. J is TRBJ2-1 and V is TRBV19, with a tentative D call TRBD2 (6 bases). Deletions cut 3 bases from V and 8 bases from J, with 20 bases between. The CDR3 is 16 residues long. Germline V gene lookup returns CDR1 LNHDA and CDR2 SQIVND (reference sequence).

The CDR3 nucleotides are TGTGCCAGCAGTCGGCCAGTTGGGGAACTGTACGAGCAGTACTTC. It yields the protein CASSRPVGELYEQYF. The V gene is TRBV6-6, the J gene TRBJ2-7; D is undetermined. The V end lost 5 bases, the J end lost 4 bases, and 18 bases lay between the germline ends. The CDR3 sequence is 15 residues long. CDR1 and CDR2 (germline): MNHNY, SVGAGI (reference sequence).

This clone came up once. CDR3 region: CASSPRSTGELFF. CDR3 nucleotide sequence: TGTGCCAGCAGCCCCCGTTCAACCGGGGAGCTGTTTTTT. The J gene is TRBJ2-2, the V gene TRBV7-3; D is ambiguous. The CDR3 sequence is 13 residues long. V was pared by 5 bases and J by 5 bases, with 9 bases between. Germline loops: CDR1 SGHTA, CDR2 FQGTGA.

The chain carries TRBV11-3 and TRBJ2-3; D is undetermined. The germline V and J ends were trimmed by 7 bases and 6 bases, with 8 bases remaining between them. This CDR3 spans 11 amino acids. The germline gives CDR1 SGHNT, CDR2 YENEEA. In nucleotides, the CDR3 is TGTGCCAGCACCTCCGGGGATACGCAGTATTTT. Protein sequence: CASTSGDTQYF. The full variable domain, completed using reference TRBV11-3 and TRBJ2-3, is EAGVVQSPRYKIIEKKQPVAFWCNPISGHNTLYWYLQNLGQGPELLIRYENEEAVDDSQLPKDRFSAERLKGVDSTLKIQPAELGDSAVYLCASTSGDTQYFGPGTRLTVL.

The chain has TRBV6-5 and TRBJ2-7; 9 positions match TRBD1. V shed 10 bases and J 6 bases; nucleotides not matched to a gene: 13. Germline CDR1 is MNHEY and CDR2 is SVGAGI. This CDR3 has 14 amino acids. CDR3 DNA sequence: TGTGCCACCCATCAGGCACAGGGGGCGCGCGAGCAGTACTTC. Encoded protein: CATHQAQGAREQYF.

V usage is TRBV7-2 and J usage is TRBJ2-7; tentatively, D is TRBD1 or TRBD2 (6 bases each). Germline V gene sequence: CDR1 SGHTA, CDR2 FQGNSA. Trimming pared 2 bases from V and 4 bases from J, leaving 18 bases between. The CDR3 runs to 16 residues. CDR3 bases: TGTGCCAGCAGCTTACAACCTAGGGGGGAGATTTACGAGCAGTACTTC. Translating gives CASSLQPRGEIYEQYF. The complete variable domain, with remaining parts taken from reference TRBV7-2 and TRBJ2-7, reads GAGVSQSPSNKVTEKGKDVELRCDPISGHTALYWYRQSLGQGLEFLIYFQGNSAPDKSGLPSDRFSAERTGGSVSTLTIQRTQQEDSAVYLCASSLQPRGEIYEQYFGPGTRLTVT.

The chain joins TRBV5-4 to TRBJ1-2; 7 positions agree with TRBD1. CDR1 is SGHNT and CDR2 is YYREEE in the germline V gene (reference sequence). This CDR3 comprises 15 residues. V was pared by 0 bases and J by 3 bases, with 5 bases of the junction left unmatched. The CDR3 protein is CASSLGQGRDYGYTF. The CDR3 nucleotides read TGTGCCAGCAGCTTGGGACAGGGAAGGGACTATGGCTACACCTTC. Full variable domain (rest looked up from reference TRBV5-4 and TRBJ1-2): ETGVTQSPTHLIKTRGQQVTLRCSSQSGHNTVSWYQQALGQGPQFIFQYYREEENGRGNFPPRFSGLQFPNYSSELNVNALELDDSALYLCASSLGQGRDYGYTFGSGTRLTVV.